One and the same sample provided the 18 T cell receptor beta chains below, sequenced in a study of blood T cells in healthy people across ages (dated by TCRdb to about 2015). The library relied on 5' RACE. These reads were obtained on an Illumina HiSeq 2500. The second PCR ran for roughly 7 to 11 cycles and used a J-beta primer mix along with a sample-barcoded 5' primer. In TCRdb, the public reads were trimmed at Q25 with fastp and aligned with MiXCR, with productive beta chains retained. Each entry is one CDR3 protein sequence, shown with its most common DNA and genes. For this sample the table gives about 780,000 distinct CDR3 sequences, of which about 47% were detected only once. 15% to 20% of the sample comes from the top ten. The sequenced sample consisted of blood. The receptor source for this set is an elderly man in good health.

CDR3 nucleotides: TGCAGCGTTGGACATGGGTCAGGGCCCCCCTACGAGCAGTACTTC. This sequence encodes CSVGHGSGPPYEQYF. The rearrangement uses TRBV29-1 and TRBJ2-5; the D gene is possibly TRBD1 (5 bases). The J call may be wrong; the DNA end is better matched by TRBJ2-7. In germline, CDR1 is SQVTM, CDR2 ANQGSEA. The CDR3 spans 15 residues.

The chain joins TRBV11-2 to TRBJ2-7; TRBD2 might be the D (6 bases). The CDR3 contains 14 residues. V was clipped by 1 base and J by 6 bases, with 13 bases between them. Per the germline V gene, CDR1 is SGHAT and CDR2 is FQNNGV. CDR3 protein: CASSLVLVGGEQYF. As DNA, the CDR3 is TGTGCCAGCAGCTTAGTCCTGGTGGGGGGCGAGCAGTACTTC.

This clonotype occurred a few times. This chain connects TRBV7-3 to TRBJ1-1; no clear D. Trimming left V 5 bases short and J 1 base short, with 8 bases between. CDR1 is SGHTA, CDR2 FQGTGA, per germline. The CDR3 runs to 13 residues. The CDR3 protein is CASSLQRNTEAFF. Written as DNA, the CDR3 is TGTGCCAGCAGCCTACAGCGGAACACTGAAGCTTTCTTT.

V usage is TRBV12-3 or TRBV12-4 and J usage is TRBJ2-7, with D hard to call. The CDR3 contains 15 residues. The V gene lost 5 bases and the J gene lost 7 bases, with 21 bases spanning the gap. The CDR3: CASSLLGNSYNEQYF. In nucleotides, the CDR3 is TGTGCCAGCAGTCTGTTAGGGAATTCTTACAATGAGCAGTACTTC.

This clonotype was detected only a few times. J is TRBJ1-2 and V is TRBV12-3 or TRBV12-4; D is uncertain. There are 13 residues in the CDR3. Trimming cost V 6 bases and J 5 bases, with 13 bases left between them. For the CDR3, the DNA is TGTGCCAGCAGCTCCGTAGGCGGGTATGGCTACACCTTC. It translates to CASSSVGGYGYTF.

This clonotype was recorded a few times. The chain combines TRBV5-1 with TRBJ2-3; maybe TRBD1 (6 bases). CDR3 length: 16 amino acids. The germline CDR1 and CDR2 sequences are SGHRS and YFSETQ. The V gene lost 0 bases and the J gene lost 5 bases, with 16 bases spanning the gap. CDR3 loop: CASSLGPAGVKDTQYF. CDR3 sequence (DNA): TGCGCCAGCAGCTTGGGTCCGGCAGGGGTGAAAGATACGCAGTATTTT.

V usage is TRBV5-1 and J usage is TRBJ2-7, with 13 bases aligning to TRBD2. The CDR3 contains 16 residues. Per germline, CDR1 SGHRS and CDR2 YFSETQ. The ends lost 2 bases at V and 7 bases at J; junction bases unmatched: 9. The CDR3 reads CASSFTSGRVMREQYF. The CDR3 bases are TGCGCCAGCAGCTTTACTAGCGGGAGGGTGATGAGGGAGCAGTACTTC. The full variable domain, with the rest looked up from reference TRBV5-1 and TRBJ2-7, is KAGVTQTPRYLIKTRGQQVTLSCSPISGHRSVSWYQQTPGQGLQFLFEYFSETQRNKGNFPGRFSGRQFSNSRSEMNVSTLELGDSALYLCASSFTSGRVMREQYFGPGTRLTVT.

This clonotype was counted only a few times. The V and J genes are TRBV5-6 and TRBJ2-7; 9 nucleotides align to TRBD1. With V trimmed by 0 bases and J by 7 bases, 14 bases remained unmatched. Per germline, CDR1 SGHDT and CDR2 YYEEEE. The length of the CDR3 is 17 residues. Here the CDR3 DNA reads TGTGCCAGCAGCTTGGATACAGGGGGCATACCCCTCAATGAGCAGTACTTC. Protein sequence: CASSLDTGGIPLNEQYF.

This clonotype was seen many times. The J gene is TRBJ2-1, the V gene TRBV15; TRBD2 aligns across 10 bases. The germline V gene has CDR1 LNHNV and CDR2 YYDKDF (reference sequence). With 5 bases clipped from V and 6 bases from J, the junction kept 7 bases outside the gene matches. The CDR3 length is 15 residues. The CDR3 sequence: CATSALAGVSNEQFF. Here the CDR3 DNA reads TGTGCCACCAGCGCCCTAGCGGGGGTTAGCAATGAGCAGTTCTTC.

This rearrangement joins TRBV27 to TRBJ1-2; 8 bases are shared with TRBD1. Germline values: CDR1 MNHEY, CDR2 SMNVEV (reference sequence). The length of the CDR3 is 15 residues. J was trimmed by 2 bases and V by 6 bases; bases with no gene match: 8. The CDR3 sequence is CASRGVRQGNYGYTF. CDR3 nucleotides: TGTGCCAGCAGGGGGGTACGACAGGGGAACTATGGCTACACCTTC.

This chain uses TRBV6-2 or TRBV6-3 with TRBJ2-6; D assignment may be TRBD1 or TRBD2 (7 bases each). This CDR3 is 17 amino acids long. Germline V gives CDR1 MNHEY, CDR2 SVGEGT. Trimming took off 10 bases at V and 0 bases at J, with 19 bases between the two ends. CDR3 in amino acids: CAIQGGERGSGANVLTF. The CDR3 DNA reads as TGTGCCATCCAGGGGGGGGAGAGAGGCTCTGGGGCCAACGTCCTGACTTTC.

The sample holds a few counts of this clonotype. The chain joins TRBV7-3 to TRBJ2-5; 9 nucleotides match TRBD2. The CDR3 is 15 residues long. Germline CDR1 reads SGHTA; CDR2 reads FQGTGA. The V and J ends lost 3 bases and 1 base, in that order; junction bases with no gene match: 3. CDR3 loop: CASSFQLAGQETQYF. CDR3 bases: TGTGCCAGCAGCTTCCAACTAGCGGGCCAAGAGACCCAGTACTTC.

CDR3 nucleotide sequence: TGCAGCGTCCGCCGGGGGGCTAATGAAAAACTGTTTTTT. This sequence encodes CSVRRGANEKLFF. V gene TRBV29-1 combines with J gene TRBJ1-4, with a tentative D call TRBD1 (5 bases). CDR1 and CDR2 (germline): SQVTM, ANQGSEA. The CDR3 covers 13 residues. Trimming pared 6 bases from V and 3 bases from J, leaving 11 bases between. The variable domain in full, completed from reference TRBV29-1 and TRBJ1-4, reads SAVISQKPSRDICQRGTSLTIQCQVDSQVTMMFWYRQQPGQSLTLIATANQGSEATYESGFVIDKFPISRPNLTFSTLTVSNMSPEDSSIYLCSVRRGANEKLFFGSGTQLSVL.

The V and J genes are TRBV28 and TRBJ1-4; no clear D gene. Between the trimmed V and J ends, which lost 5 bases and 0 bases, there was a span of 16 bases. The CDR3 runs 17 residues. CDR1 and CDR2 from the germline V gene are MDHEN and SYDVKM. For the CDR3, the DNA is TGTGCCAGCAGTACACCACAGCCTTTTGCAACTAATGAAAAACTGTTTTTT. As protein: CASSTPQPFATNEKLFF.

Turning to this clonotype: At one end, the junction sequence differs from germline, possibly due to a read error. The rearrangement uses TRBV7-8 and TRBJ2-7; no definite D call. CDR1 SGHVS and CDR2 FQNEAQ come from the germline V gene. The CDR3 consists of 16 residues. This chain's CDR3 is CASGLGRTWSSYEQYF. The CDR3 DNA follows: TGTGCCAGCGGCTTAGGGCGGACCTGGAGCTCCTACGAGCAGTACTTC.

The rearrangement uses TRBV10-1 and TRBJ2-3; TRBD2 matches at 14 bases. The V segment lost 3 bases and the J segment 4 bases; nucleotides outside the gene matches: 9. The length of the CDR3 is 18 residues. Germline values: CDR1 WNHNN, CDR2 SYGVQD (reference sequence). For the CDR3, the DNA is TGCGCCAGCAGTGATTCCGGGACTAGCGGGAGTAGCGCAGATACGCAGTATTTT. This translates into CASSDSGTSGSSADTQYF.

The CDR3 bases are TGTGCCTGGAGTGTAATGAACACTGAAGCTTTCTTT. Protein product: CAWSVMNTEAFF. The chain recombines TRBV30 with TRBJ1-1; D is unclear. Germline CDR1 reads GTSNPN; CDR2 reads SVGIG (reference sequence). This CDR3 contains 12 residues. V was trimmed by 0 bases and J by 0 bases, leaving 2 bases between them.

This chain links TRBV20-1 with TRBJ1-1, with D uncertain. Germline values: CDR1 DFQATT, CDR2 SNEGSKA (reference sequence). There are 11 residues in the CDR3. With 0 bases removed from V and 6 bases from J, the gap between germline ends came to 5 bases. The CDR3 protein is CSARDGAEAFF. In DNA form, the CDR3 reads TGCAGTGCTAGAGATGGTGCTGAAGCTTTCTTT.